This T cell receptor beta chain appears in the sequencing data of a study of HIV-infected children after antiretroviral therapy interruption. Study-level background: Samples from the continuous-treatment group were taken at weeks 0, 48 and 150.

Treatment reported: PENTA 11 planned treatment interruption arm or continuous ART arm. Samples needed at least 5 million viable cryopreserved PBMCs. Losses at the gene ends were 2 bases for V and 1 base for J; bases not matched to a gene: 5. The CDR3 spans 17 residues. Germline CDR1 reads WNHNN; CDR2 reads SYGVQD (reference sequence). RNA-based 3' RACE libraries used unique molecular identifiers. TCRdb itself ran the 3' RACE reads through MiXCR, one entry per CDR3 protein. The sample holds fewer than 45,000 distinct CDR3 sequences, over 6% seen once. This clonotype was observed many times. The source material was CD45RA+ CD4+ T cells from PBMCs, pooled from several time points, sampled from a donor given antiretroviral therapy, either interrupted or continuous. As to subset: naive CD4+ CD45RA+ CD45RO- T cells. V usage is TRBV10-1 and J usage is TRBJ2-5; 12 nucleotides line up with TRBD2. This TCR derives from a pool of human donors with HIV. DNA of the CDR3: TGCGCCAGCAGTGAGCAGGGGGGACTAGCGGGCCAAGAGACCCAGTACTTC. It translates to CASSEQGGLAGQETQYF.